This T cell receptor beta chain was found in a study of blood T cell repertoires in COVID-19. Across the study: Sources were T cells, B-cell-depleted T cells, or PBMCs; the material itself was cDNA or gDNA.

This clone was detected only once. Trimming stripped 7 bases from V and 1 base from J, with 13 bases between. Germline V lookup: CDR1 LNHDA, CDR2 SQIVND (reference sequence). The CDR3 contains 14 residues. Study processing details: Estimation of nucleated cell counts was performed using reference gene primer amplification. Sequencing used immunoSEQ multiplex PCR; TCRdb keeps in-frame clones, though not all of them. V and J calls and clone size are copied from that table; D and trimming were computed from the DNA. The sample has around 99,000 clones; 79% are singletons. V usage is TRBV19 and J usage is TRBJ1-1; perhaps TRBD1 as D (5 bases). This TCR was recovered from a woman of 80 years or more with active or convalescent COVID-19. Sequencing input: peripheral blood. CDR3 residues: CASKQGKQNTEAFF. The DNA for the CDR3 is TGTGCCAGTAAGCAGGGAAAACAGAACACTGAAGCTTTCTTT.